This T cell receptor (beta chain) was captured by sequencing in a study of identical twins (TCRdb year 2016). Describing the broader study: To test whether fetal clonotypes persist, this study deep-sequenced TCR alpha and beta repertoires from monozygotic twins, from unrelated adults of various ages, and from cord blood. Replicate twin experiments were performed at different times using different library preparation protocols to rule out contamination.

Every donor in the study was a healthy Caucasian. Three pairs of female monozygotic twins, all aged about 18 to 29 years, made up the twin cohort. Positive isolation kits from Invitrogen were used to isolate CD4+ and CD8+ T cell populations. Here is what the overall study found, with its caveats: Fewer insertions were carried by abundant cord blood beta clonotypes, a similar but weaker trend appeared in young adult naive repertoires, and no such trend appeared in memory repertoires. Out-of-frame TCR alpha sequences shared between twins showed an excess of low generation-probability sequences compared with coincidental sharing between unrelated individuals. Conclusions relied on cross-sectional statistical analysis, since the same donors could not be followed over many years. In beta out-of-frame sequences, excess twin sharing was weaker, because having fewer shared sequences lowered the signal-to-noise ratio. Invariant T cells such as MAIT and iNKT could partly confound zero-insertion analyses, though diverse VJ usage argued against this for most clonotypes. In monozygotic twins, recombination models systematically underestimated out-of-frame TCR alpha sharing, but the models matched the sharing seen between unrelated individuals.

Notes on this clonotype: Its recognized antigen is unknown. It has no much larger one-base neighbor in the sample; base qualities were not kept.

Receptor libraries were prepared by 5' RACE. Sequenced on an Illumina HiSeq 2000. Template switching added a universal primer binding site, and the final cDNA carried a unique molecular identifier that allowed TCR cDNA molecules to be counted accurately. First-strand cDNA for TCR alpha and beta chains was synthesized from specific primers in the conserved constant-segment region. To control for contamination, every cDNA library was double barcoded, receiving both a SMART-Mk sample barcode and Illumina barcodes. TruSeq adapter sequences, together with Illumina sample barcodes, were added in two successive PCR steps. The TCR alpha and beta cDNA libraries were sequenced on the Illumina HiSeq platform using custom primers. As for how the authors treated the data: Raw reads were processed with MiGEC to extract unique molecular identifiers, and MiXCR was used to determine CDR3 positions. For each individual, recombination models were inferred using an EM algorithm with the repgenHMM and IGoR tools. Shared clonotypes were analyzed with the tcR package in R, and sharing was normalized by the product of cloneset sizes. To study raw recombination free of thymic and clonal selection effects, out-of-frame nonproductive sequences were analyzed. TCRdb reprocessing: public reads trimmed at Q25 with fastp, clones called with MiXCR, in-frame beta chains kept. Here each entry gathers all rows of one CDR3 protein and keeps the most common genes and DNA. V and J calls and clone size were set by TCRdb, not the authors. For this sample there are 400,000 to 550,000 distinct CDR3 sequences; 22% appear just once. The ten largest clones capture about 0.93% of the sample.

The CDR3 spans 13 residues, from the cysteine through the phenylalanine. Kept here is only the CDR3 DNA, which spans 39 bases and is read in frame from base 1. Taken from the germline V gene, the CDR1 and CDR2 loops are ENHRY and SYGVKD. Relative to germline, V is 5 bases shorter and J is 6 bases shorter, with 11 bases between their ends. This sample was also put to use in a study of T cells expressing NK-cell markers. That second report states: About eight donors provided sorted CD3+CD56+NKG2C+, CD3+CD56+NKG2C- and CD3+CD56-NKG2C+ T-cell subsets, whose TCR beta-chain repertoires were profiled. Among the eight sequenced donors, only one was HCMV-seronegative, while the other seven were HCMV-seropositive. In several experiments an anti-gammadeltaTCR antibody was added to restrict sorting to alphabetaTCR-expressing T cells. In six donors, the dominant CD3+CD56+NKG2C+ clonotypes were found to rank among the top 10 CD8+ clonotypes and to make up roughly 1.0-7.0% of CD8+ T cells. Those dominant clonotypes were again the most abundant among CD3+CD56-NKG2C+ cells in a handful of donors, at roughly 25-60.1%. Whether the expanded NKG2C-expressing T cell clones were specific for HCMV antigens remained unclear. All eight donors whose samples were sequenced were randomly selected healthy volunteers, three of them men and five women. A commercial ELISA kit detecting HCMV-specific IgG in serum was used to determine HCMV serostatus. MIGEC handled demultiplexing of the reads and grouping by UMI, while MiTCR was used to assemble and quantify clonotypes. To exclude erroneous sequences, any TCR cDNA sequence not supported by at least two reads was discarded. Downstream repertoire analysis used the tcR package, and clonotypes were matched across fractions by CDR3 nucleotide sequence plus V segment. VDJmatch was used to annotate antigen specificity against VDJdb, with one amino acid substitution in CDR3 permitted.

Sample: CD4+ T cells sorted from blood. This sequence originates from a woman aged 18 to 35 in good health. The chain is encoded by TRBV10-3 joined to TRBJ1-3; the D segment could be TRBD1, given 5 matching bases. The CDR3 reads CAISTGTLNTIYF. In nucleotide form, the sequence is TGTGCCATCAGTACCGGGACCTTAAACACCATATATTTT.